The sequence of this T cell receptor beta chain was determined in a study of blood T cell repertoires in COVID-19. Study-level information: The United States, Italy and Spain provided the acute and convalescent COVID-19 samples. PBMCs, B-cell-depleted T cells, or T cells provided the cDNA or gDNA that made up the material.

This CDR3 is built from 18 residues. Germline V gene lookup returns CDR1 SNHLY and CDR2 FYNNEI. J was trimmed by 0 bases and V by 5 bases; bases with no gene match: 14. Source study methods: Reference gene primer amplification gave estimated nucleated cell counts. TCRdb keeps only in-frame clones here, not all; method: immunoSEQ multiplex PCR. The DNA gave D and trimming, while V, J and clone size come from that table. The sample carries about 250,000 clones, more than 75% recorded once. Recovery meant two consecutive negative NP/OP PCR tests, professional clearance, or resolved symptoms. Material for sequencing was PBMCs or T cells enriched from blood (not recorded which). The sequence came from a man in his late teens or twenties who had recovered from COVID-19. The V and J genes are TRBV2 and TRBJ1-2, with 8 bases lining up with TRBD1. CDR3 in DNA: TGTGCCAGCAGTCCCGGGACAGGAAGTAGCCGAGCTAACTATGGCTACACCTTC. It codes for CASSPGTGSSRANYGYTF.